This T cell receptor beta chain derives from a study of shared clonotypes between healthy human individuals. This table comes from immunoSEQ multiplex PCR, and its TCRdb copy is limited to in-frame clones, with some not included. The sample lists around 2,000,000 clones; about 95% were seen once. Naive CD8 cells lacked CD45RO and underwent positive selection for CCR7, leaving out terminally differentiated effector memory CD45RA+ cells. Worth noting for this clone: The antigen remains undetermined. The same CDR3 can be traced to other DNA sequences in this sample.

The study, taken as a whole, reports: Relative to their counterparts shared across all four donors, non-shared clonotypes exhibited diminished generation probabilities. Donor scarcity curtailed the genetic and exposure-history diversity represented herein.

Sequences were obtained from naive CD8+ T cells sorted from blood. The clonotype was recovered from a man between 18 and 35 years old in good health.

This CDR3 reads CASSQDRQGVYEQYF. Here the CDR3 DNA reads TGCGCCAGCAGCCAAGATAGACAGGGGGTCTACGAGCAGTACTTC. The genes are TRBV4-1 and TRBJ2-7, with 9 bases matching TRBD1. V dropped 0 bases and J dropped 3; count of bases not matched to a gene: 3. The V gene's germline CDR1 is MGHRA and CDR2 YSYEKL. The CDR3 totals 15 residues.